This TCR beta chain is from a study of shared clonotypes between healthy human individuals. In regard to this clone: As yet, its antigen is unknown.

Clones were read by immunoSEQ multiplex PCR, and TCRdb kept only the in-frame ones, dropping some. The table has hundreds of thousands of clones, around 73% seen once; the top ten hold roughly 2%. General study points: Having only a few donors restricted how much genetic and exposure-history diversity was captured.

This CDR3 is built from 14 residues. Trimming shortened V by 0 bases and J by 3 bases, and 9 bases separated the two germline ends. Germline CDR1 reads MNHNY; CDR2 reads SVGAGI (reference sequence). Only Caucasian adults living in Nashville, Tennessee made up the donor group. V is TRBV6-6 and J is TRBJ2-7; D gene ambiguous. Input material: memory CD4+ T cells sorted from blood. The sample's subset: CD45RA-negative fraction. The clonotype was recovered from a woman in her 30s in good health. The CDR3 protein is CASSYSYPSYEQYF. The CDR3 bases are TGTGCCAGCAGTTACTCGTATCCTAGCTACGAGCAGTACTTC.